Following are 17 T cell receptor beta chains from one sample sequenced in a study of T cell repertoires in cytomegalovirus infection. TCRdb reprocessed the reads via MiXCR and lists one record per CDR3 protein. The data hold about 360,000 distinct CDR3 sequences, with around a sixth observed a single time. Material: PBMCs. The source is a human donor in good health (CMV status not recorded). Some clones in this sample may be carry-over from other donors' samples.

The J gene is TRBJ2-1, the V gene TRBV11-2; 9 bases are a match to TRBD2. Trimming at V came to 5 bases and at J to 2 bases, leaving 19 bases not matched to a gene. The germline V gene has CDR1 SGHAT and CDR2 FQNNGV. This CDR3 has 20 residues. In DNA, the CDR3 is TGTGCCAGCAGCCAGAACGAGGTAGCGGGAGAAAACCGCCCCTACAATGAGCAGTTCTTC. This gives the protein CASSQNEVAGENRPYNEQFF.

This clonotype was recorded only once. A much larger clone lies one base from this, so it may be a read error. The chain is built from TRBV7-8 and TRBJ2-7, with 9 nucleotides matching TRBD2. The CDR3 length is 15 residues. CDR1 is SGHVS and CDR2 is FQNEAQ in the germline V gene. The CDR3 protein is CVSRPSGGSAYEQYF. The CDR3, as DNA: TGTGTCAGCAGACCAAGCGGGGGGTCAGCCTACGAGCAGTACTTC.

This clonotype occurred a few times. The chain links TRBV20-1 to TRBJ1-1, with TRBD1 matching over 10 bases. The CDR3 length is 17 residues. J gave up 0 bases and V 1 base, and 8 bases lay outside the gene matches. Per the germline V gene, CDR1 is DFQATT and CDR2 is SNEGSKA (reference sequence). The CDR3 DNA follows: TGCAGTGCTAGAGTTCTCGGGACAGGGGAAATGAACACTGAAGCTTTCTTT. Residues: CSARVLGTGEMNTEAFF.

The J gene is TRBJ1-6, the V gene TRBV12-3 or TRBV12-4; a weak D match, TRBD1 (6 bases). The germline V and J ends were trimmed by 3 bases and 9 bases, with 15 bases remaining between them. CDR3 length: 15 amino acids. The CDR3 nucleotides read TGTGCCAGCAGTTTCGCCGGGACAATGGGTTCACCCCTCCACTTT. This sequence encodes CASSFAGTMGSPLHF.

This rearrangement joins TRBV15 to TRBJ2-1; D is unclear. Trimming removed 1 base at V and 0 bases at J, with 7 bases between. Germline lookup yields CDR1 LNHNV and CDR2 YYDKDF (reference sequence). The CDR3 has 15 residues. The CDR3 nucleotides read TGTGCCACCAGCAGAGGGGCGGTCTCCTACAATGAGCAGTTCTTC. Translated, it gives CATSRGAVSYNEQFF.

This clonotype was seen repeatedly, ten times or more. The chain couples TRBV7-8 to TRBJ1-1; D is undetermined. The V and J ends lost 2 bases and 3 bases respectively, with 10 bases between them. There are 14 residues in the CDR3. Germline V gene data show CDR1 as SGHVS and CDR2 as FQNEAQ. The CDR3 reads CASSLTAAYTEAFF. In DNA, the CDR3 is TGTGCCAGCAGCTTAACTGCAGCCTACACTGAAGCTTTCTTT.

This clonotype was seen only a few times. The J gene is TRBJ2-1, the V gene TRBV7-2; D is perhaps TRBD1 (6 bases). V lost 4 bases and J lost 8, with 12 bases in between. The CDR3 spans 13 residues. Germline values: CDR1 SGHTA, CDR2 FQGNSA. The CDR3 region is CASSSGGPDEQFF. The CDR3 DNA reads as TGTGCCAGCAGCTCTGGGGGCCCCGATGAGCAGTTCTTC.

This clonotype came up many times. This rearrangement joins TRBV28 to TRBJ2-1; 13 positions match TRBD2. Germline trimming cut 2 bases from V and 5 bases from J; bases unmatched to any gene: 15. The CDR3 extends over 20 amino acids. Per germline, CDR1 MDHEN and CDR2 SYDVKM. CDR3 residues: CASSLTVPGLAGTQHNEQFF. DNA of the CDR3: TGTGCCAGCAGTTTAACCGTCCCGGGACTAGCGGGGACTCAACACAATGAGCAGTTCTTC.

This clonotype was detected only once. A much larger clonotype is one base distant, so this may be a read error. This chain links TRBV4-1 with TRBJ1-6, with a tentative D call TRBD1 (6 bases). The CDR3 totals 16 residues. From germline, CDR1 is MGHRA and CDR2 YSYEKL. The CDR3 here is CASSQPTQGLSSALRF. DNA of the CDR3: TGCGCCAGCAGCCAACCTACACAGGGCCTATCGTCAGCCCTCCGCTTT.

This clonotype has more than one count but fewer than ten. This sequence joins TRBV6-6 and TRBJ2-5; possibly TRBD1 or TRBD2 for D (5 bases each). Trimming stripped 6 bases from V and 1 base from J, with 15 bases between. CDR1 and CDR2 (germline): MNHNY, SVGAGI (reference sequence). The length of the CDR3 is 15 residues. Here the CDR3 reads CASSRVRDPQETQYF. CDR3 bases: TGTGCCAGCAGCCGCGTTCGGGACCCCCAAGAGACCCAGTACTTC.

In this sample, this clonotype turned up many times. This sequence joins TRBV7-7 and TRBJ2-2; D remains unclear. CDR3 length: 16 residues. Per the germline V gene, CDR1 is SSHAT and CDR2 is FNYEAQ (reference sequence). The V end was cut by 5 bases, the J end by 4 bases, with 17 bases between. The DNA for the CDR3 is TGTGCCAGCAGCAACGGGCCGGATGACCTCACCGGGGAGCTGTTTTTT. Protein product: CASSNGPDDLTGELFF.

This clonotype has only a few counts. The chain employs TRBV6-1 and TRBJ2-7, with D maybe TRBD2 (5 bases). The CDR3 sequence is 14 residues long. The V gene's germline CDR1 is MNHNS and CDR2 SASEGT. V was trimmed by 6 bases and J by 3 bases, leaving 15 bases between them. The CDR3 loop is CASRSERMIYEQYF. The DNA of the CDR3 is TGTGCCAGCAGGAGCGAGCGGATGATCTACGAGCAGTACTTC.

J is TRBJ1-1 and V is TRBV27, with unresolved D. The CDR3 extends over 13 amino acids. Germline V gene lookup returns CDR1 MNHEY and CDR2 SMNVEV (reference sequence). The V end was cut by 2 bases, the J end by 7 bases, with 11 bases between. CDR3 DNA: TGTGCCAGCAGTTTACGAGGGTTGGGTGAAGCTTTCTTT. This translates into CASSLRGLGEAFF.

This chain joins TRBV20-1 and TRBJ1-2; 10 nucleotides match TRBD1. This CDR3 comprises 16 residues. Germline V gives CDR1 DFQATT, CDR2 SNEGSKA (reference sequence). With 4 bases clipped from V and 3 bases from J, the junction kept 11 bases outside the gene matches. CDR3 region: CSATNSGQGLHYGYTF. DNA for the CDR3: TGCAGTGCTACCAACTCGGGACAGGGGCTACACTATGGCTACACCTTC.

In this sample, this clonotype turned up a few times. The J gene is TRBJ2-5, the V gene TRBV10-3; D is unresolved. Deletions cut 2 bases from V and 2 bases from J, with 9 bases between. The CDR3 loop spans 14 amino acids. Germline CDR1 and CDR2: ENHRY and SYGVKD. CDR3 DNA: TGTGCCATCAGTGAGACGACACGGCAAGAGACCCAGTACTTC. As protein: CAISETTRQETQYF.

The chain joins TRBV10-3 to TRBJ1-5, with no clear D. This CDR3 contains 14 residues. V was cut by 3 bases and J by 4 bases, with 10 bases left in between. Germline V lookup: CDR1 ENHRY, CDR2 SYGVKD. The CDR3 sequence is CAISDGRGNQPQHF. The CDR3 nucleotides are TGTGCCATCAGTGACGGTCGCGGAAATCAGCCCCAGCATTTT.

At least ten counts were recorded for this clonotype. J is TRBJ1-2 and V is TRBV7-2, with D possibly TRBD1 on 5 matching bases. This CDR3 has 13 amino acids. The germline V and J ends were trimmed by 2 bases and 8 bases, with 12 bases remaining between them. CDR1 is SGHTA and CDR2 is FQGNSA in the germline V gene. The CDR3 protein is CASSLSGLLGYTF. The DNA of the CDR3 is TGTGCCAGCAGCTTATCGGGGCTCCTCGGCTACACCTTC.